This T cell receptor beta chain appears in the sequencing data of a study of T cells expressing NK-cell markers. TCRdb derives one entry per CDR3 protein from the 5' RACE reads, leaving out DNA. This table lists about 460,000 distinct CDR3 sequences. The CDR3 covers 13 residues. CDR1 is SGHTA and CDR2 is FQGNSA in the germline V gene. The origin of this receptor is a woman aged 45-65 years in good health. V gene TRBV7-2 combines with J gene TRBJ2-1. Sequenced sample: blood T cells: a sorted CD56 or NKG2C T cell subset, CD4+ or CD8+ T cells, or bulk PBMC T cells (not recorded which). The chain's CDR3 is CASSALLSNEQFF.